This T cell receptor (beta chain) derives from a study of CD8 T cells in ankylosing spondylitis. The TCR beta libraries were generated through quantitative 5'-RACE incorporating molecular barcodes. TCRdb reprocessed the 5' RACE reads with MiXCR, giving one entry per CDR3 protein. This sample has around 480,000 distinct CDR3 sequences, with roughly a sixth found just once. With regard to this clonotype: As yet, its antigen is unknown.

Overall study results and limits: Typical of ankylosing spondylitis blood, it appeared, was a TCR beta motif of several highly homologous variants.

Germline V gene sequence: CDR1 MGHDK, CDR2 SYGVNS. The CDR3 spans 15 residues. Between the trimmed V and J ends, which lost 10 bases and 3 bases, there was a span of 18 bases. The rearrangement joins TRBV25-1 to TRBJ1-4; a weak D match, TRBD1 (6 bases). Sequencing was carried out using blood, either unsorted or a sorted T cell fraction (not recorded which). This receptor was identified in a male donor with ankylosing spondylitis. This CDR3 reads CATPSPGVANEKLFF. DNA of the CDR3: TGTGCCACCCCAAGCCCAGGGGTTGCTAATGAAAAACTGTTTTTT. Filled out from reference TRBV25-1 and TRBJ1-4, the complete variable domain reads EADIYQTPRYLVIGTGKKITLECSQTMGHDKMYWYQQDPGMELHLIHYSYGVNSTEKGDLSSESTVSRIRTEHFPLTLESARPSHTSQYLCATPSPGVANEKLFFGSGTQLSVL.